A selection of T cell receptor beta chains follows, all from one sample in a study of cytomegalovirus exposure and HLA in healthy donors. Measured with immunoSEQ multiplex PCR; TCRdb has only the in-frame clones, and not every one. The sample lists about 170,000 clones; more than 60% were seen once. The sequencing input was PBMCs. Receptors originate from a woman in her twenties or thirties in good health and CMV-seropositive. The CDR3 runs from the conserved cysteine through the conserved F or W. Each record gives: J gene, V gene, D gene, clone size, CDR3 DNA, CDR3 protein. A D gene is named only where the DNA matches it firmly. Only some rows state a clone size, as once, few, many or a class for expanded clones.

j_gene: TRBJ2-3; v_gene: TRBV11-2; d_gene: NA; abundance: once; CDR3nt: TGTGCCAGCAGCCATGGTTTCGAACAGCGGCGTTATACGCAGTATTTT; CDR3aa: CASSHGFEQRRYTQYF
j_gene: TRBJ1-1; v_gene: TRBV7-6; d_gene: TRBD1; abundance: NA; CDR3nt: TGTGCCAGCAGCGCCGGGACAGAGGGGAAGAACACTGAAGCTTTCTTT; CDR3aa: CASSAGTEGKNTEAFF
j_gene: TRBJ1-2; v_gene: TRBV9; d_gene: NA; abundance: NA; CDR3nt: TGTGCCAGCAGCGATGGGCGGGATAACTATGGCTACACCTTC; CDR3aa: CASSDGRDNYGYTF
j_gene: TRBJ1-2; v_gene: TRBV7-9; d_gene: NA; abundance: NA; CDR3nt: TGTGCCAGCAGCCTGGACAGCGCCTCCCCTATCTACACCTTC; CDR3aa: CASSLDSASPIYTF
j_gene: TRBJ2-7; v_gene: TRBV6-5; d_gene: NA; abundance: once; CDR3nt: TGTGCCAGCAGTTACTCGAGGTCGGATAGGGGCTACGAGCAGTACTTC; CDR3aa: CASSYSRSDRGYEQYF
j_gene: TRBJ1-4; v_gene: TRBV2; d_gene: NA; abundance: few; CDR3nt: TGTGCCAGTCTTGGGCTTAGGGAAAAACTGTTTTTT; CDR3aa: CASLGLREKLFF
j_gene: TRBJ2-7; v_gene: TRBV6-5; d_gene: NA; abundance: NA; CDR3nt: TGTGCCAGCAGTTACACGACAGGCTGGGAGCAGTACTTC; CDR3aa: CASSYTTGWEQYF
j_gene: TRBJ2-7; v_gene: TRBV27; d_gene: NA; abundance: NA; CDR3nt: TGTGCCAGCAGTTTAGGGGCTTTTGGGGTGCAGTACTTC; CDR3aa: CASSLGAFGVQYF
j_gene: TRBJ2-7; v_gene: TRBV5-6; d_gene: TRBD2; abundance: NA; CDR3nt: TGTGCCAGCAGCTTCGGACTAGCGGGACTCGACGAGCAGTACTTC; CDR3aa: CASSFGLAGLDEQYF
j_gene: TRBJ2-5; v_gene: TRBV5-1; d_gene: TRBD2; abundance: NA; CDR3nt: TGCGCCAGCAGTTCGGGGCTAGCGGGAGTGGTAGAGACCCAGTACTTC; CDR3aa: CASSSGLAGVVETQYF
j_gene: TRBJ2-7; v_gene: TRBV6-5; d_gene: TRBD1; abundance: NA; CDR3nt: TGTGCCAGCAGAGGGACAGGGGAAACCTACGAGCAGTACTTC; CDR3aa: CASRGTGETYEQYF
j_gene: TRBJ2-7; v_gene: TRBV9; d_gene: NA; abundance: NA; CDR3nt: TGTGCCAGCAGCGTAGGTGGTAGTGCGCACGAGCAGTACTTC; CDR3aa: CASSVGGSAHEQYF
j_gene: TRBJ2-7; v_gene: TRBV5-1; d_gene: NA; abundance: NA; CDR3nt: TGCGCCAGCAGCCTCCAAATCGGGGGGCCGTACGAGCAGTACTTC; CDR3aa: CASSLQIGGPYEQYF
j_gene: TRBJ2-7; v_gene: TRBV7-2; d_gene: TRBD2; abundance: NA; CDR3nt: TGTGCCAGCAGACCGGGACTAGCGGGAACCCCGCAGTACTTC; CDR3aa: CASRPGLAGTPQYF
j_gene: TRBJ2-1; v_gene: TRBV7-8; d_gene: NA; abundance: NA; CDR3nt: TGTGCCAGCAGCTGGGGGGTCAATGAGCAGTTCTTC; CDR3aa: CASSWGVNEQFF
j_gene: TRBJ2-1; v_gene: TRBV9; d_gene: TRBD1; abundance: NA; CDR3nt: TGTGCCAGCAGCGCGGGGGGGGACAGGGGGCGCAATGAGCAGTTCTTC; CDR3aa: CASSAGGDRGRNEQFF
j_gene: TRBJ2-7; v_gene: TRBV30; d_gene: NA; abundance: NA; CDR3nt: TGTGCCTGGATTTCTCCGGGCAGGGGCTACGAGCAGTACTTC; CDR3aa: CAWISPGRGYEQYF
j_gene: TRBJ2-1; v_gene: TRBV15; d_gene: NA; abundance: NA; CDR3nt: TGTGCCACCAGCAGAGATTCCGGTAACAATGAGCAGTTCTTC; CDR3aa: CATSRDSGNNEQFF
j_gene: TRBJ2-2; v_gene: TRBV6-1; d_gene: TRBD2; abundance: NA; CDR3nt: TGTGCCAGCAGTGAATGGCGCGGGAGCACCGGGGAGCTGTTTTTT; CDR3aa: CASSEWRGSTGELFF
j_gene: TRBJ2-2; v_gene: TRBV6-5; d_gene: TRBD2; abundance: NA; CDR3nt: TGTGCCAGCAGTTACACTAGCGGGAGCCCCGGGGAGCTGTTTTTT; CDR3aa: CASSYTSGSPGELFF
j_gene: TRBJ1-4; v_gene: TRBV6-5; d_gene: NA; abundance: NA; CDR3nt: TGTGCCAGCAGCAGTACACCGGGATTCTGGCTGTTTTTT; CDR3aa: CASSSTPGFWLFF
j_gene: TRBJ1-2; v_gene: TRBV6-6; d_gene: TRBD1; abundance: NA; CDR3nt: TGTGCCAGCAGTTACTCTCGCGGACAGGGATATGGCTACACCTTC; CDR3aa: CASSYSRGQGYGYTF
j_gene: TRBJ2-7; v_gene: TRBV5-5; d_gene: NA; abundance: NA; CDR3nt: TGTGCCAGCAGCTTGGTCGGCTACGAGCAGTACTTC; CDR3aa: CASSLVGYEQYF
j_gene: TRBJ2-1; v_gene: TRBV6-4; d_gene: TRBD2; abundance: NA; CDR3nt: TGTGCCAGCCAGTTTCTAGCGGGAGGGCCCCATGAGCAGTTCTTC; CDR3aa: CASQFLAGGPHEQFF
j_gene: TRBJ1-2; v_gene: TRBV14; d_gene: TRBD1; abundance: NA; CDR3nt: TGTGCCAGCAGCAGACAGGGTTGGAGCTATGGCTACACCTTC; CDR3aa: CASSRQGWSYGYTF
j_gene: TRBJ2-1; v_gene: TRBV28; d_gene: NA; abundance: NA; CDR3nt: TGTGCCAGCAGTTTAATTAGGCTAGCAGTCCATGAGCAGTTCTTC; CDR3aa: CASSLIRLAVHEQFF
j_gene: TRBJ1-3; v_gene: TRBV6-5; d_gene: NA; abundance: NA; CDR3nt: TGTGCCAGCAGTTTCTCCAGGATCTCTGGAAACACCATATATTTT; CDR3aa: CASSFSRISGNTIYF
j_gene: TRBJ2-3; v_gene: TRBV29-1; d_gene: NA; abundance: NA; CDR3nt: TGCAGCGTTGAAGATCGAGGTAGCAGGGGTGGCACAGATACGCAGTATTTT; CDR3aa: CSVEDRGSRGGTDTQYF
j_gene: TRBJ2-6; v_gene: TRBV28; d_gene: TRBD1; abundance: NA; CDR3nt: TGTGCCAGCAGTTTAGACAGGGGAAGCTCTGGGGCCAACGTCCTGACTTTC; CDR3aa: CASSLDRGSSGANVLTF
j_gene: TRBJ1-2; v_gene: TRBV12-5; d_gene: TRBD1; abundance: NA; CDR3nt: TGTGCTAGCGGACCCATCGGGACAGATAACTATGGCTACACCTTC; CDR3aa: CASGPIGTDNYGYTF
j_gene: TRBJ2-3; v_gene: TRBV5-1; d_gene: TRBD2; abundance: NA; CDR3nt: TGCGCCAGCAGCATCGATTGGACTAGCGGGAGCACAGATACGCAGTATTTT; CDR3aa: CASSIDWTSGSTDTQYF
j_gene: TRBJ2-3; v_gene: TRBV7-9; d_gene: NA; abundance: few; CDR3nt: TGTGCCAGCAGCTTAGCGCAGACAGATACGCAGTATTTT; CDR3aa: CASSLAQTDTQYF
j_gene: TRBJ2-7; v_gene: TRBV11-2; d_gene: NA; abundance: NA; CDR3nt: TGTGCCAGCAGCTTAGATCTCAGGACTGCCTACGAGCAGTACTTC; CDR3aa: CASSLDLRTAYEQYF
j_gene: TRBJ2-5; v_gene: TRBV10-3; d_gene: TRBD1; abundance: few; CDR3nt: TGTGCCATCAGTGAAACAGGGGGCGCAGGGGAGACCCAGTACTTC; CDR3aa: CAISETGGAGETQYF
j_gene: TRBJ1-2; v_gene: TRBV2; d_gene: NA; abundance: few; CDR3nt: TGTGCCAGCAGCTCCCCCAACAGGGACCGGCACTATGGCTACACCTTC; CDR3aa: CASSSPNRDRHYGYTF
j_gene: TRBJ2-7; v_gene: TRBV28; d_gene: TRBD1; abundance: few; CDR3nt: TGTGCCAGCACCACCATTGGACAGGGGTCCTACGAGCAGTACTTC; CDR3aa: CASTTIGQGSYEQYF
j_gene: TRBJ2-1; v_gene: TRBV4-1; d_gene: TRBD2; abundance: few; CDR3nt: TGCGCCAGCAGCCCCACTAGCGGGAGAGTCAACAATGAGCAGTTCTTC; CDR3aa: CASSPTSGRVNNEQFF
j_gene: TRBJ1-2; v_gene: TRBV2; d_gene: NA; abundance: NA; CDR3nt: TGTGCCAGCAGTGAGAATAGCTATGGCTACACCTTC; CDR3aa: CASSENSYGYTF
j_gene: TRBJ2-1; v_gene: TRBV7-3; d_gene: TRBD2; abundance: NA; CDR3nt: TGTGCCAGCAGCTCCCTAGCGGGAGTATACAATGAGCAGTTCTTC; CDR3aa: CASSSLAGVYNEQFF
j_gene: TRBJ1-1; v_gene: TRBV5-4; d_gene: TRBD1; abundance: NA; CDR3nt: TGTGCCAGCAGCTGGGGAAGAGGACAGGATGAAGCTTTCTTT; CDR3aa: CASSWGRGQDEAFF
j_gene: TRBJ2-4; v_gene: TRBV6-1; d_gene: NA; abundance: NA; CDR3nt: TGTGCCAGCAGTGATCAGGGAACACGGATTCAGTACTTC; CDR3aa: CASSDQGTRIQYF
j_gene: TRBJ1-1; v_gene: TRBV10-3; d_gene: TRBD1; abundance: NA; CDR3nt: TGTGCCATCAGTCGACAGGGTGAGGACACTGAAGCTTTCTTT; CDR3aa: CAISRQGEDTEAFF
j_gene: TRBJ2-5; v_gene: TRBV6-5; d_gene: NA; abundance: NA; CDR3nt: TGTGCCAGCAGTCCCCACTACCAAGAGACCCAGTACTTC; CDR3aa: CASSPHYQETQYF
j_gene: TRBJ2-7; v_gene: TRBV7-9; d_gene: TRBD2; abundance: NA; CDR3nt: TGTGCCAGCAGCCCCAGGACTAGCGGGAGGGAATACGAGCAGTACTTC; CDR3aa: CASSPRTSGREYEQYF